This note documents a single T cell receptor (beta chain) sequence. Its binding antigen is unknown. It has no much larger one-base neighbor in the sample; base qualities were not kept. This sample was taken from a study of shared clonotypes between healthy human individuals (dated by TCRdb to about 2020). Describing the broader study: The cohort comprised two women and a few men aged 18 to 49 years. The study deeply sequenced blood TCR repertoires of about 5 healthy adults to estimate repertoire size and the extent of clonotype sharing between individuals. Per donor, three plates each were used for CD4 naive and CD4 memory, two for CD8 naive, and one for CD8 memory. Different laboratories and diverse techniques were used to prepare libraries and sequence TCR repertoires, to increase sequencing depth and limit assay-specific biases. Each donor's leukapheresis produced roughly between roughly 0.9 and 9 billion PBMCs.

Using the deep immunoSEQ assay, TCR CDR3 regions were amplified from genomic DNA by multiplex PCR. Extracted genomic DNA from each cell subset was distributed evenly across all wells of several immunoSEQ 96-well plates, and each plate was treated as a replicate. For sorted subsets, about 210 ng of genomic DNA, equivalent to 25,000 to 30,000 T cell genomes, went into each replicate PCR. Purified libraries were measured with a Qubit 3.0 fluorometer, size-checked on a Bioanalyzer 2100, and measured again with the KAPA Library Quantification kit. Every immunoSEQ 96-well plate was sequenced on a separate single-read 150-cycle Illumina NextSeq 550 flow cell. From the authors' description of their analysis: Because the immunoSEQ output included only junctional sequences and no quality scores, the filtering could not be the same as the filtering used for full-length reads. Sequences were annotated with PyIR, a Python wrapper for IgBLAST v1.9, using IMGT germline references to assign V/J genes and CDR3. Reads with weak V/J assignments (E-value above 1e-6), missing CDR3, stop codons, out-of-frame junctions, or ambiguous translated residues were removed. V3J clonotypes were defined by identical inferred V gene, J gene, and CDR3 amino acid sequence. Percentage overlap between repertoires was calculated by dividing the number of shared unique clonotypes by the size of the smaller repertoire. Repertoire richness was assessed with RTK rarefaction, the Chao1 estimator, and Recon v2.1 estimates of unobserved clonotypes. OLGA was used to compute generation probabilities for all TCRbeta clonotypes that the gDNA method yielded from a handful of donors. Held by TCRdb, this immuneACCESS table contains in-frame sequences only and omits some clones. Under half of the omission traces to an unresolved V gene where checked; the cause of the rest is unknown. V, J and clone size are taken as reported in that table, and D and trimming were inferred from the DNA itself. In this sample the table shows millions of clones, approximately 95% of which occur a single time. Of the sample, 0.13% falls within the top ten clones.

Results and caveats for the whole study, not just this receptor: Roughly 5% of naive CD4, 3.5% of naive CD8, about 2.4% of memory CD4, and 0.35% to 0.4% of memory CD8 clonotypes were shared across four donors. The small number of donors limited the genetic and exposure-history diversity represented. Incomplete sequencing was indicated by rarefaction of sorted-subset datasets, despite the large sequencing depth. Compared with non-shared clonotypes, the clonotypes found in all four sorted-subset donors had higher generation probabilities. Naive subsets generally had larger estimated clonotype richness than memory subsets did. Pairwise subsampling indicated that sequencing depth was expected to affect the degree of clonotype sharing among donors. Only blood was sampled, and tissue TCR repertoires likely differ from those in blood.

The donors were healthy, HIV-negative adults with no recently reported acute infections or vaccinations. Only Caucasian adults living in Nashville, Tennessee, USA were represented among the donors. CD4+ T cells were enriched by magnetic negative selection, after which naive cells were positively selected on CD45RA and the negative fraction was taken as the memory subset. Blood was collected by leukapheresis, and PBMCs were isolated by Ficoll-Histopaque density gradient centrifugation and then cryopreserved in liquid nitrogen vapor phase. Analytical flow cytometry was used to check the purity and quantity of every magnetically sorted T cell population. Each sorted fraction had its genomic DNA isolated and then quantified by UV absorbance on a Nanodrop 2000c. The trim is 4 bases for V and 7 bases for J, with a gap of 9 bases between the germline ends. The CDR3 runs 12 residues from the cysteine to the phenylalanine. Just the 36-base CDR3 DNA is kept, in frame starting at base 1. For CDR1 and CDR2, the germline V gene (reference sequence) lists SGHNT and YYREEE.

This sequence originates from a man aged 18 to 30 in good health. The specimen was naive CD4+ T cells sorted from blood. Explained via the paper, the cell subset or site label denotes: CD45RA+ positively selected. The chain joins TRBV5-4 to TRBJ1-3, with TRBD1 tentatively as D gene (6 bases match). The CDR3 is CASSLQGNTIYF. Here is the DNA: TGTGCCAGCAGCCTACAGGGCAACACCATATATTTT.